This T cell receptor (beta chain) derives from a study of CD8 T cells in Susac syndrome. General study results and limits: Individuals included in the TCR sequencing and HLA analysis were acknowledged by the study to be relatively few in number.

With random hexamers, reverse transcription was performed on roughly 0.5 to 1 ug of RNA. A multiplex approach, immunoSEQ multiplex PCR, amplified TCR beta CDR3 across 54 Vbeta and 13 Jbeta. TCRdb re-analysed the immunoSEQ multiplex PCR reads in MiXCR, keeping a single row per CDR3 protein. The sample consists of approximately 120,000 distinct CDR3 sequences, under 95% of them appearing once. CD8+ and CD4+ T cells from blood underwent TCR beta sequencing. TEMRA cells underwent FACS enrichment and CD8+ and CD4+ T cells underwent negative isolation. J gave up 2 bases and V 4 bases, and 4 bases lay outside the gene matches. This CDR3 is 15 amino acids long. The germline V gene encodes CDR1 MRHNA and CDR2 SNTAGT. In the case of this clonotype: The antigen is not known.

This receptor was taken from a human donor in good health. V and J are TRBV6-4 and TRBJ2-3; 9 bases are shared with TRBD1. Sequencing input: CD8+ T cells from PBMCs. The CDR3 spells CASSGGQGHTDTQYF. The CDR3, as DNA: TGTGCCAGCAGTGGGGGACAGGGCCACACAGATACGCAGTATTTT.